What follows describes a single TCR beta chain. The antigen is not known. This entry is derived from a study of response to subunit inactivated influenza vaccine. Whole-study findings and limits: With each seasonal influenza vaccination, the authors suggested, few new T cells are recruited.

From germline, CDR1 is LGHDT and CDR2 YNNKEL (reference sequence). The CDR3 contains 11 residues. V was shortened by 0 bases and J by 8 bases, with 4 bases between the two germline ends. TCRdb called the RT-PCR reads again in MiXCR, with one record for every CDR3 protein. The data contain about 500,000 distinct CDR3 sequences, more than 15% of them seen just once; the ten biggest clones take up approximately 3%. The gene calls are TRBV3-1 and TRBJ1-2; no clear D. The sequencing here drew on CD4+ T cells sorted from PBMCs, taken less than 30 months after vaccination. The source of this sequence is a man between 50 and 69 years old who received an inactivated influenza vaccine. This CDR3 reads CASSQDRGYTF. The DNA for the CDR3 is TGTGCCAGCAGCCAAGATCGGGGCTACACCTTC.